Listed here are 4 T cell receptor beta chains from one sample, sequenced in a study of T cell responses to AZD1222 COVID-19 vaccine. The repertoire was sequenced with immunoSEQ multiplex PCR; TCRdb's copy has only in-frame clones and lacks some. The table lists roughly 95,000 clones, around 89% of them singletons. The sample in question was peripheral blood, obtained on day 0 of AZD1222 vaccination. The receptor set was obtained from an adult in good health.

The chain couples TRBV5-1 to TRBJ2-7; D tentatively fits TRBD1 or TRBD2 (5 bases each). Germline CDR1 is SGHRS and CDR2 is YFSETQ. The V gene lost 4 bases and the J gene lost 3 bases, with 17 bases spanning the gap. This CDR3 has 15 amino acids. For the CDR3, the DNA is TGCGCCAGCAGCCTGGGGCCGGTGGGGGTCTACGAGCAGTACTTC. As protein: CASSLGPVGVYEQYF.

This chain's CDR3 is CASSFREKLFF. CDR3 coding DNA: TGTGCCAGCAGTTTTAGGGAAAAACTGTTTTTT. V and J are TRBV28 and TRBJ1-4; no firm D call. V dropped 3 bases and J dropped 8 bases, with 4 bases sitting between them. Germline CDR1 is MDHEN and CDR2 is SYDVKM. This CDR3 comprises 11 residues.

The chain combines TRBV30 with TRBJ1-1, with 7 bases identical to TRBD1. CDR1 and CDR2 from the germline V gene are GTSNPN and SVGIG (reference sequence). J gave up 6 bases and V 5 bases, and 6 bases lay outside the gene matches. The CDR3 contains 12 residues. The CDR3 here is CAWLKGASEAFF. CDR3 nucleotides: TGTGCCTGGTTAAAGGGGGCCTCTGAAGCTTTCTTT.

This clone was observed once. In DNA, the CDR3 is TGTGCCAGTAGTATATGGGGGACTTTCACTGAAGCTTTCTTT. Amino acids: CASSIWGTFTEAFF. The chain combines TRBV19 with TRBJ1-1; tentative D call: TRBD1 (5 bases). Deletions cut 2 bases from V and 4 bases from J, with 11 bases between. In germline, CDR1 is LNHDA, CDR2 SQIVND (reference sequence). This CDR3 has 14 amino acids. The whole variable domain, remainder taken from reference TRBV19 and TRBJ1-1, is DGGITQSPKYLFRKEGQNVTLSCEQNLNHDAMYWYRQDPGQGLRLIYYSQIVNDFQKGDIAEGYSVSREKKESFPLTVTSAQKNPTAFYLCASSIWGTFTEAFFGQGTRLTVV.